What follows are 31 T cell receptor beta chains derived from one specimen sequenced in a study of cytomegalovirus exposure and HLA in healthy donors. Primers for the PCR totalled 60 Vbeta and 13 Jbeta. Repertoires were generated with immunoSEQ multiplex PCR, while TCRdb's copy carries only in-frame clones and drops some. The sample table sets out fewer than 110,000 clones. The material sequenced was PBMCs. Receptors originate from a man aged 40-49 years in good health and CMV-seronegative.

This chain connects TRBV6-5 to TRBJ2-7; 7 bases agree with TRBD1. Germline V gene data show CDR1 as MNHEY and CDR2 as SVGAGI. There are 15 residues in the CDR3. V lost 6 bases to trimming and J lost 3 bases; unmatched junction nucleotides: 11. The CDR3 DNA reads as TGTGCCAGCAGGCCGACCAGACAGGGTATCTACGAGCAGTACTTC. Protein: CASRPTRQGIYEQYF.

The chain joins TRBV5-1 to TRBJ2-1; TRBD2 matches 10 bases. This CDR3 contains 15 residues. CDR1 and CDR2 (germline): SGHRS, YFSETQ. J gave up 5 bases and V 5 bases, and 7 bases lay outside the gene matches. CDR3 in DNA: TGCGCCAGCAGTTCAGCGGGAGGGCCCCACAATGAGCAGTTCTTC. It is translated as CASSSAGGPHNEQFF.

CDR3 residues: CASSQGLGGGGRVQYF. Here the CDR3 DNA reads TGCGCCAGCAGCCAAGGATTAGGGGGGGGCGGCCGGGTGCAGTACTTC. The chain joins TRBV4-1 to TRBJ2-7; tentatively, D is TRBD2 (7 bases). This CDR3 contains 16 residues. Trimming removed 1 base from V and 9 bases from J, with 22 bases in between. Germline V gene lookup returns CDR1 MGHRA and CDR2 YSYEKL.

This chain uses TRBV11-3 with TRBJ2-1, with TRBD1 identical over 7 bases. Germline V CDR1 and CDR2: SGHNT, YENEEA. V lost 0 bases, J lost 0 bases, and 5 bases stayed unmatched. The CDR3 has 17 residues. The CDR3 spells CASSLDRWDSSYNEQFF. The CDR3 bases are TGTGCCAGCAGCTTAGATCGTTGGGACAGCTCCTACAATGAGCAGTTCTTC.

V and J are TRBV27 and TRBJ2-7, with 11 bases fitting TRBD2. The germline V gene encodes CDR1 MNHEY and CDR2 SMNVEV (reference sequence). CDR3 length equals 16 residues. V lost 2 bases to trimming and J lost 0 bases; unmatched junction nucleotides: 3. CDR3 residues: CASSLTSGGLSYEQYF. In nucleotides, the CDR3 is TGTGCCAGCAGTTTAACTAGCGGGGGCCTCTCCTACGAGCAGTACTTC.

The CDR3 spells CASSLQGSYGYTF. The CDR3 DNA reads TGTGCCAGCAGCTTACAGGGAAGCTATGGCTACACCTTC. The chain links TRBV5-4 to TRBJ1-2, with D possibly TRBD1 on 6 matching bases. V was pared by 2 bases and J by 4 bases, with 9 bases between. Looked up from germline, CDR1 is SGHNT and CDR2 is YYREEE (reference sequence). The length of the CDR3 is 13 residues.

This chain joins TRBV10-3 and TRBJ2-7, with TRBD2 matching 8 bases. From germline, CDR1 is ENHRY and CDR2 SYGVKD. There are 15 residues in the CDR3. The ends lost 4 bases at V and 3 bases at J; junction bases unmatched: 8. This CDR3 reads CAISGSGTSGYEQYF. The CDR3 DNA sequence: TGTGCCATCAGTGGTTCCGGGACTAGTGGCTACGAGCAGTACTTC.

DNA of the CDR3: TGTGCCAGCAGCATCAATGAGCAGTTCTTC. It specifies CASSINEQFF. This rearrangement joins TRBV2 to TRBJ2-1; D call uncertain. This CDR3 is built from 10 residues. Germline V gene data show CDR1 as SNHLY and CDR2 as FYNNEI. Trimming shortened V by 6 bases and J by 6 bases, and 3 bases separated the two germline ends.

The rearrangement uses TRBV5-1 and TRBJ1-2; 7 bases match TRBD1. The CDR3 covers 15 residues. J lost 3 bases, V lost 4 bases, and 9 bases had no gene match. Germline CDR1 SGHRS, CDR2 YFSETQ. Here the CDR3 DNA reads TGCGCCAGCAGCCTTACAGGGGCAGGGGACTATGGCTACACCTTC. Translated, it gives CASSLTGAGDYGYTF. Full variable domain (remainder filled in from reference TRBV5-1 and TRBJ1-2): KAGVTQTPRYLIKTRGQQVTLSCSPISGHRSVSWYQQTPGQGLQFLFEYFSETQRNKGNFPGRFSGRQFSNSRSEMNVSTLELGDSALYLCASSLTGAGDYGYTFGSGTRLTVV.

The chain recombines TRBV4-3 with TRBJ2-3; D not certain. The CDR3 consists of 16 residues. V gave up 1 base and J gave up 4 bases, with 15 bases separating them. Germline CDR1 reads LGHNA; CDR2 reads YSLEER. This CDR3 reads CASSQGSSGRSDTQYF. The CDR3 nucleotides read TGCGCCAGCAGCCAAGGGTCGTCGGGTCGGTCAGATACGCAGTATTTT.

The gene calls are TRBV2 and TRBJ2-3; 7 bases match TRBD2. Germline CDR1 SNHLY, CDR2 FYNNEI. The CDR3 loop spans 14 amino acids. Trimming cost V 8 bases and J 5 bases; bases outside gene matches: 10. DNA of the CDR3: TGTGCCAGCTACGGGGGGAGGGCCGGAGATACGCAGTATTTT. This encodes CASYGGRAGDTQYF. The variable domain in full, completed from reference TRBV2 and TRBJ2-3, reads EPEVTQTPSHQVTQMGQEVILRCVPISNHLYFYWYRQILGQKVEFLVSFYNNEISEKSEIFDDQFSVERPDGSNFTLKIRSTKLEDSAMYFCASYGGRAGDTQYFGPGTRLTVL.

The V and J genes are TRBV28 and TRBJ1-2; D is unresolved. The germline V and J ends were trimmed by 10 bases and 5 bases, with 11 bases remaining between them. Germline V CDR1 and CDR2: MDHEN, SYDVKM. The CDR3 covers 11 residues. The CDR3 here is CATHSRYGYTF. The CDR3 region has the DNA TGTGCCACCCACTCGAGGTATGGCTACACCTTC.

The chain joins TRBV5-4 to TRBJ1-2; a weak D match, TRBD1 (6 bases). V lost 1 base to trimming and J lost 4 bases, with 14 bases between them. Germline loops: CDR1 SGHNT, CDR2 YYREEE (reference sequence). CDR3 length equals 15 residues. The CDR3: CASSLRAGEGYGYTF. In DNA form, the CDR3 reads TGTGCCAGCAGCTTGCGGGCAGGGGAGGGCTATGGCTACACCTTC. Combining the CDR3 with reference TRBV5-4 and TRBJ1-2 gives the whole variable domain ETGVTQSPTHLIKTRGQQVTLRCSSQSGHNTVSWYQQALGQGPQFIFQYYREEENGRGNFPPRFSGLQFPNYSSELNVNALELDDSALYLCASSLRAGEGYGYTFGSGTRLTVV.

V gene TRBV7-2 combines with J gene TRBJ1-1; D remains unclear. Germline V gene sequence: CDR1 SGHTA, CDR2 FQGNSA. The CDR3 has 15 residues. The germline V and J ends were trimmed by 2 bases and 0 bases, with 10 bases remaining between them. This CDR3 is CASSLNAAMNTEAFF. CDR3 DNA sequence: TGTGCCAGCAGCTTAAATGCGGCAATGAACACTGAAGCTTTCTTT.

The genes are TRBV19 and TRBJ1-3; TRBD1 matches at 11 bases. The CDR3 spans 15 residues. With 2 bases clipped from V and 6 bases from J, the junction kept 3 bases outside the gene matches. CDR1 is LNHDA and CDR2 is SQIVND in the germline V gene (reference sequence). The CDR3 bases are TGTGCCAGTAGTATACAGGACAGGGGGCTAAACACCATATATTTT. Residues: CASSIQDRGLNTIYF.

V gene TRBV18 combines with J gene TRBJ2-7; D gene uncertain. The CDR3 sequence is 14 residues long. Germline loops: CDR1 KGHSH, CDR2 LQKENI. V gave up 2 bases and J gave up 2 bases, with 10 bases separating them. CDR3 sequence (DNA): TGTGCCAGCTCACCATGGCTCCCCCCCTACGAGCAGTACTTC. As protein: CASSPWLPPYEQYF.

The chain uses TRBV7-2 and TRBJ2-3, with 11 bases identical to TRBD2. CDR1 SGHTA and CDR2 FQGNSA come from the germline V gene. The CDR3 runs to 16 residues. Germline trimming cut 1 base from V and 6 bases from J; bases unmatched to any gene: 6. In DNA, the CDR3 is TGTGCCAGCAGCTTAGTTAGCGGGGGGGCAAGGGATACGCAGTATTTT. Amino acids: CASSLVSGGARDTQYF.

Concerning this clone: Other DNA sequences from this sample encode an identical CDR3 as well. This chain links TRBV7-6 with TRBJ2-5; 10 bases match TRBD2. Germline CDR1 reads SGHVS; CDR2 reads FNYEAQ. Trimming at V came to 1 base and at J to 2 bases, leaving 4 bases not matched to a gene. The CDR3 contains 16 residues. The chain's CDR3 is CASSLVTSGIQETQYF. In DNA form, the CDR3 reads TGTGCCAGCAGCTTAGTAACTAGCGGGATACAAGAGACCCAGTACTTC.

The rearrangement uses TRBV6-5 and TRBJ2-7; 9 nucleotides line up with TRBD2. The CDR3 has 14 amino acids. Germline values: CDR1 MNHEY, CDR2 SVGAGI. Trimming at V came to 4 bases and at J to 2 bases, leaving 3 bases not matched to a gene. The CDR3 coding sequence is TGTGCCAGCAGTTTTGGCGGGAGGGCCTACGAGCAGTACTTC. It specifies CASSFGGRAYEQYF.

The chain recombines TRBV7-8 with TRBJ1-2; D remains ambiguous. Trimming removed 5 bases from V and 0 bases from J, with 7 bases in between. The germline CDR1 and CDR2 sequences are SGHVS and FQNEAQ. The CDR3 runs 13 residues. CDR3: CASSQVANYGYTF. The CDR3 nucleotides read TGTGCCAGCAGCCAGGTGGCTAACTATGGCTACACCTTC.

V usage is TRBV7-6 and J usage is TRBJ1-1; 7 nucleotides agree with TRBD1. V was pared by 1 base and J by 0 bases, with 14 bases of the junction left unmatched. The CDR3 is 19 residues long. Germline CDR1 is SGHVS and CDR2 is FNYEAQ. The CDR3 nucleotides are TGTGCCAGCAGCTTAGTAGGGGGCAGGGGGAGTTCTATGAACACTGAAGCTTTCTTT. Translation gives CASSLVGGRGSSMNTEAFF.

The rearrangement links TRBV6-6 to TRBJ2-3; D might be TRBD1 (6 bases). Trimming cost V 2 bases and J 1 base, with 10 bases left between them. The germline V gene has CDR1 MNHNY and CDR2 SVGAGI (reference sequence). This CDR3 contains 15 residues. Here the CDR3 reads CASSYMPGGTDTQYF. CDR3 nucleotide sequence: TGTGCCAGCAGTTACATGCCAGGGGGCACAGATACGCAGTATTTT.

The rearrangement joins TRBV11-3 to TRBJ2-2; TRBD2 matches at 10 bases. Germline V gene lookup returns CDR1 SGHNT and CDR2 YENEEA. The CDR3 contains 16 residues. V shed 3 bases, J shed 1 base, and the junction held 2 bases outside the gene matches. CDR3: CASSFRLAGNTGELFF. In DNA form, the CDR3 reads TGTGCCAGCAGCTTTAGACTAGCGGGGAACACCGGGGAGCTGTTTTTT. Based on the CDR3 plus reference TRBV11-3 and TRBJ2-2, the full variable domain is EAGVVQSPRYKIIEKKQPVAFWCNPISGHNTLYWYLQNLGQGPELLIRYENEEAVDDSQLPKDRFSAERLKGVDSTLKIQPAELGDSAVYLCASSFRLAGNTGELFFGEGSRLTVL.

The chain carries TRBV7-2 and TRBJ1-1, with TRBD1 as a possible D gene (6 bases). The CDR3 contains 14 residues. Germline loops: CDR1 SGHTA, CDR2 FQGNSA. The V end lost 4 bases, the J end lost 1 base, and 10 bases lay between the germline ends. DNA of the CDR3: TGTGCCAGCAGCTCACAGGGTACGAACACTGAAGCTTTCTTT. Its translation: CASSSQGTNTEAFF. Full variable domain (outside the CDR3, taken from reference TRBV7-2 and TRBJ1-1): GAGVSQSPSNKVTEKGKDVELRCDPISGHTALYWYRQSLGQGLEFLIYFQGNSAPDKSGLPSDRFSAERTGGSVSTLTIQRTQQEDSAVYLCASSSQGTNTEAFFGQGTRLTVV.

CDR3: CASSLVGTGHPQYF. CDR3 bases: TGCGCCAGCAGCTTGGTTGGGACAGGACACCCGCAGTACTTC. V is TRBV5-1 and J is TRBJ2-7; 8 nucleotides match TRBD1. This CDR3 comprises 14 residues. V was clipped by 0 bases and J by 9 bases; unmatched bases: 8. Looked up from germline, CDR1 is SGHRS and CDR2 is YFSETQ.

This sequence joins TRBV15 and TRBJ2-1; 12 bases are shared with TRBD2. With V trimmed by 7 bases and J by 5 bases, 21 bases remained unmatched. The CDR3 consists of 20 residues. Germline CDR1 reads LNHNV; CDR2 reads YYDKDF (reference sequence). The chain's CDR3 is CATTQGRRRLAGVSNNEQFF. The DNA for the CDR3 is TGTGCCACCACCCAGGGAAGGAGACGACTAGCGGGAGTATCTAACAATGAGCAGTTCTTC.

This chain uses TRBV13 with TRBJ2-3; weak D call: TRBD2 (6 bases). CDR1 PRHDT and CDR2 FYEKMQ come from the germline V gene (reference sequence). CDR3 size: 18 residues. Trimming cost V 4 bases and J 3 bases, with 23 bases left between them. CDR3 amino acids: CASSWGRNSPLATDTQYF. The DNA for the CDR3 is TGTGCCAGCAGCTGGGGGAGGAATTCTCCGCTAGCAACAGATACGCAGTATTTT.

The CDR3 nucleotides are TGTGCCAGCAGTTCCACTCCGGGACAGGGCCTCTACGAGCAGTACTTC. This encodes CASSSTPGQGLYEQYF. The gene calls are TRBV28 and TRBJ2-7, with 9 bases lining up with TRBD1. From germline, CDR1 is MDHEN and CDR2 SYDVKM. V shed 4 bases, J shed 3 bases, and the junction held 10 bases outside the gene matches. The CDR3 is 16 residues long.

The CDR3 loop reads CASSGREDRDTQYF. The CDR3 nucleotides are TGTGCCAGCAGCGGGCGGGAGGATAGAGATACGCAGTATTTT. The rearrangement uses TRBV9 and TRBJ2-3; 8 bases fit TRBD2. V lost 3 bases and J lost 5; bases outside the gene matches: 5. The CDR3 runs to 14 residues. CDR1 and CDR2 from the germline V gene are SGDLS and YYNGEE.

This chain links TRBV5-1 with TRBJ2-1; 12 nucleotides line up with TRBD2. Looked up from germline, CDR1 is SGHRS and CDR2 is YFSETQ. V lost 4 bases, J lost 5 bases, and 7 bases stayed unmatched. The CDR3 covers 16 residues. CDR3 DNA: TGCGCCAGCAGCCCGGGACTAGCGGGTTCCCACAATGAGCAGTTCTTC. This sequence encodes CASSPGLAGSHNEQFF. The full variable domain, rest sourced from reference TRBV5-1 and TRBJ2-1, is KAGVTQTPRYLIKTRGQQVTLSCSPISGHRSVSWYQQTPGQGLQFLFEYFSETQRNKGNFPGRFSGRQFSNSRSEMNVSTLELGDSALYLCASSPGLAGSHNEQFFGPGTRLTVL.

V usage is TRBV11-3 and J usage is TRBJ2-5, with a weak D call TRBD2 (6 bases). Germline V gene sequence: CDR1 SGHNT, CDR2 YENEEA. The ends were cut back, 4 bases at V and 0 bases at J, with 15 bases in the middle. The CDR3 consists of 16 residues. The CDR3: CASSSRDPAHQETQYF. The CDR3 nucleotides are TGTGCCAGCAGCTCGCGGGATCCGGCCCACCAAGAGACCCAGTACTTC.